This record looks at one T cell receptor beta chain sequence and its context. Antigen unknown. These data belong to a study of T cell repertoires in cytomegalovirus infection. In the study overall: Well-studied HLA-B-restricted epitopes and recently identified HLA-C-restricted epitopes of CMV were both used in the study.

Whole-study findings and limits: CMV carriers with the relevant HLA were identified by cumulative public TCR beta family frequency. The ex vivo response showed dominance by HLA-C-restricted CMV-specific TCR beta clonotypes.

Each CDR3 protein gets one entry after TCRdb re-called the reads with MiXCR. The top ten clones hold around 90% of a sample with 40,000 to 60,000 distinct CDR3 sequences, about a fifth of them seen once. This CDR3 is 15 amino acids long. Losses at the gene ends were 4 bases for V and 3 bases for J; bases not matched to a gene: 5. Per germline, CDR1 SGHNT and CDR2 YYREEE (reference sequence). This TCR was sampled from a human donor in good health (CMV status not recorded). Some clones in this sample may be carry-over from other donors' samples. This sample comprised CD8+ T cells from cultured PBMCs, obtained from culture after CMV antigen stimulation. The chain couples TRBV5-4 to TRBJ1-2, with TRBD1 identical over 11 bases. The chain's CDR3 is CASSHGQGADYGYTF. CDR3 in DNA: TGTGCCAGCAGCCACGGACAGGGGGCTGACTATGGCTACACCTTC.